The entry that follows covers one TCR beta chain sequence. Its antigen remains unidentified. TCRdb's table, derived via immunoSEQ multiplex PCR, lists solely in-frame clones and lacks some. The table has about 140,000 clones, around nine tenths seen once. Germline V gene sequence: CDR1 LNHDA, CDR2 SQIVND (reference sequence). Trimming stripped 4 bases from V and 0 bases from J, with 16 bases between. CDR3 length: 16 amino acids. This specimen belongs to a study of T cell responses to AZD1222 COVID-19 vaccine. General observations from the study: Mapped onto spike, vaccine-associated CD4 TCRs spanned it and were dominant at 160-218 and 743-854.

This chain uses TRBV19 with TRBJ2-7; D may be TRBD2 (6 bases). Sequenced material: peripheral blood, taken on day 0 of AZD1222 vaccination. This clonotype originated in an adult in good health. The CDR3 reads CASSKGLVLSSYEQYF. CDR3 in DNA: TGTGCCAGTAGTAAGGGACTTGTGCTCAGCTCCTACGAGCAGTACTTC.